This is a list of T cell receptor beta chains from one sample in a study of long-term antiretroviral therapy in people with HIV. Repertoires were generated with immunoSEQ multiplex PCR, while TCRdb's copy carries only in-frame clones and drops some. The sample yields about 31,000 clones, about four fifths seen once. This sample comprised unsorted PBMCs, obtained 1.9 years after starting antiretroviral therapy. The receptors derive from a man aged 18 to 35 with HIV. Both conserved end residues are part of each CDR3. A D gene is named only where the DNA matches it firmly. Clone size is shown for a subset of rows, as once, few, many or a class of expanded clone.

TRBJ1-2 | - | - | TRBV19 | TGTGCCAGTAGTATAATAGACGGCTATGGCTACACCTTC | CASSIIDGYGYTF
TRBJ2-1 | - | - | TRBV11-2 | TGTGCCAGCAGCTCCGGGTCACTATACAATGAGCAGTTCTTC | CASSSGSLYNEQFF
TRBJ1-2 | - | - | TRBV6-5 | TGTGCCAGCAGTCCTCGGGATTCCGGCTACACCTTC | CASSPRDSGYTF
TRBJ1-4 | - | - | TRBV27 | TGTGCCAGCAGTTTATCAGCAGGTTGGGGTGGTAGAGAAAAACTGTTTTTT | CASSLSAGWGGREKLFF
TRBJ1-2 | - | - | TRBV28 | TGTGCCAGCAGTTCGGCGGGGTACAAGTATGGCTACACCTTC | CASSSAGYKYGYTF
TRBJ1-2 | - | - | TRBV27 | TGTGCCAGCAGTTTAAACAGATACTATGGCTACACCTTC | CASSLNRYYGYTF
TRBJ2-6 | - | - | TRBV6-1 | TGTGCCAGCAGTGAAAGGGACGGAAGCTCTGGGGCCAACGTCCTGACTTTC | CASSERDGSSGANVLTF
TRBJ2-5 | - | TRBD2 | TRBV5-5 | TGTGCCAGCAGCTTGGCCGAGACTAGCTATGTGACCCAGTACTTC | CASSLAETSYVTQYF
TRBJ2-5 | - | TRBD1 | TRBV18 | TGTGCCAGCTCACCCAACCGGGACAGCCAAGAGACCCAGTACTTC | CASSPNRDSQETQYF
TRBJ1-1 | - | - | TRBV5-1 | TGCGCCAGCAGCTTGGATCTCGGGAGTGCTGAAGCTTTCTTT | CASSLDLGSAEAFF
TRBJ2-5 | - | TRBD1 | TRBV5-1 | TGCGCCAGCACCTACAGACAGGGGGCGAGAGAGACCCAGTACTTC | CASTYRQGARETQYF
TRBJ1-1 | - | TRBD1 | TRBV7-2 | TGTGCCAGCAGCTTGGGACAGGGCCTCGGGACTGAAGCTTTCTTT | CASSLGQGLGTEAFF
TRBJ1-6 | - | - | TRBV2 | TGTGCCAGCAGTGAAGTTGAAAGCTCCTATAATTCACCCCTCCACTTT | CASSEVESSYNSPLHF
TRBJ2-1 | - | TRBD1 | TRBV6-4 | TGTGCCAGCAGTGACCGGACAGGGAAGCAGTTCTTC | CASSDRTGKQFF
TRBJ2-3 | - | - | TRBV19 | TGTGCCAGTAGTATAGTTGGCGGGGGCCCCACAGATACGCAGTATTTT | CASSIVGGGPTDTQYF
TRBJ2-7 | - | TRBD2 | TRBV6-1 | TGTGCCAGCAGTAGAACTAGCGGGGGCTACGACGAGCAGTACTTC | CASSRTSGGYDEQYF
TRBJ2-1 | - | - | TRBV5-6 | TGTGCCAGCAGCTTGGAGCGGGAGCAGTTCTTC | CASSLEREQFF
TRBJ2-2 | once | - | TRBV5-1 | TGCGCCAGCAGCGCTACAGGCACCGGGGAGCTGTTTTTT | CASSATGTGELFF
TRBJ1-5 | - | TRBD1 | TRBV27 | TGTGCCAGCAGTTACAGGGGGCATCAGCCCCAGCATTTT | CASSYRGHQPQHF
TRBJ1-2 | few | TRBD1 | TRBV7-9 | TGTGCCAGCAGCTGGACAGGGATGGACTATGGCTACACCTTC | CASSWTGMDYGYTF
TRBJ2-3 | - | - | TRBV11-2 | TGTGCCAGCAGTAAGGACAGAGGTGCGACGCAGTATTTT | CASSKDRGATQYF
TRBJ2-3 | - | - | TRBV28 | TGTGCCAGCAGCCTACTGAGAGATACGCAGTATTTT | CASSLLRDTQYF
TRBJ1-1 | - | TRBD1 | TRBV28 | TGTGCCAGCAGTTTCCCGGGACAGGTTCTAGAAGCTTTCTTT | CASSFPGQVLEAFF
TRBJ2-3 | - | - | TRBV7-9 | TGTGCCAGCAGCTTAGGAAGCGGAAGCACAGATACGCAGTATTTT | CASSLGSGSTDTQYF
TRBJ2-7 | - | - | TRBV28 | TGTGCCAGCAGTCTTACAACCTACGAGCAGTACTTC | CASSLTTYEQYF
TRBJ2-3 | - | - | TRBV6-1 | TGTGCCAGCACCAGAGCCCGGGACAGCACAGATACGCAGTATTTT | CASTRARDSTDTQYF
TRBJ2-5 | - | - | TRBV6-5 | TGTGCCAGCCTCCGGGACGACTCTAAGACCCAGTACTTC | CASLRDDSKTQYF